The rows below give T cell receptor beta chains drawn from one sample of a study of cytomegalovirus exposure and HLA in healthy donors. Data came from immunoSEQ multiplex PCR; TCRdb stores just in-frame clones and leaves some out. This sample carries roughly 200,000 clones, around 77% of them seen once, and the ten largest clones take 2% to 2.5%. Material for sequencing was PBMCs. The receptor source for this set is a man in his sixties in good health and CMV-seronegative. The CDR3 runs from the conserved cysteine through the conserved F or W. The D gene is left open where the match is weak. For some rows the clone size is stated as once, few or many, or as a class when expanded; others skip it.

d_call clone_size j_call v_call cdr3_nt cdr3_aa
TRBD2 NA TRBJ2-2 TRBV4-2 TGTGCCAGCAGCCAAGATGGGGGGGTCTCGAACACCGGGGAGCTGTTTTTT CASSQDGGVSNTGELFF
NA NA TRBJ1-3 TRBV6-1 TGTGCCAGCAGTGAACGGGAGGGGGGACTCACGAGCTCTGGAAACACCATATATTTT CASSEREGGLTSSGNTIYF
TRBD1 NA TRBJ1-3 TRBV29-1 TGCAGCCCCGACCTGGACAGGGAAAGCTCTGGAAACACCATATATTTT CSPDLDRESSGNTIYF
NA NA TRBJ1-2 TRBV2 TGTGCCAGCAGTCCAGGGGTCTATGGCTACACCTTC CASSPGVYGYTF
TRBD2 NA TRBJ2-1 TRBV9 TGTGCCAGCAGCGTAGCCCCAGCGGGGGGAGACAATGAGCAGTTCTTC CASSVAPAGGDNEQFF
NA NA TRBJ1-3 TRBV27 TGTGCCAGCAGTTTGGCCGAAAACACCATATATTTT CASSLAENTIYF
NA NA TRBJ2-2 TRBV6-5 TGTGCCAGCAGTTACCAAGGGGCTAACACCGGGGAGCTGTTTTTT CASSYQGANTGELFF
NA NA TRBJ2-7 TRBV19 TGTGCCAGCCGGCCCTCAGGGATCGGCTTCTACGAGCAGTACTTC CASRPSGIGFYEQYF
NA NA TRBJ1-2 TRBV6-5 TGTGCCAGCAGTTACTCAAGATCCAGGGGCTATGGCTACACCTTC CASSYSRSRGYGYTF
NA NA TRBJ1-5 TRBV30 TGTGCCTGGTCGTCGGGGGAGGCTCAGCCCCAGCATTTT CAWSSGEAQPQHF
NA NA TRBJ1-2 TRBV10-2 TGCGCCAGCAGTTCGTCGGGATTTAGCTATGGCTACACCTTC CASSSSGFSYGYTF
TRBD1 NA TRBJ1-2 TRBV6-4 TGTGCCAGCAGTGACACGGGGGACAGACCTACTCCCTATGGCTACACCTTC CASSDTGDRPTPYGYTF
TRBD1 NA TRBJ1-1 TRBV7-8 TGTGCCAGCAGCTCGACAGGGGTTATCACTGAAGCTTTCTTT CASSSTGVITEAFF
NA NA TRBJ1-2 TRBV5-1 TGCGCCAGTAGGGGGAATGGCTACACCTTC CASRGNGYTF
NA NA TRBJ1-2 TRBV27 TGTGCCAGCAGTTTATATTCAGGGTCGGCCTATGGCTACACCTTC CASSLYSGSAYGYTF
NA few TRBJ2-7 TRBV2 TGTGCCAGCAGTGATTTAAGCTCGGCCTACGAGCAGTACTTC CASSDLSSAYEQYF
NA NA TRBJ1-1 TRBV6-1 TGTGCCAGCCGGTACAGGGAGAACACTGAAGCTTTCTTT CASRYRENTEAFF
TRBD2 few TRBJ2-3 TRBV30 TGTGCCTGGAGTGCGACGAGTGGACTAGGCACAGATACGCAGTATTTT CAWSATSGLGTDTQYF
NA few TRBJ2-5 TRBV2 TGTGCCAGCGATAAGACCGGGACTTCTCAAGAGACCCAGTACTTC CASDKTGTSQETQYF
NA NA TRBJ1-1 TRBV19 TGTGCCAGTAGTATCAGGGGAGAAGCTTTCTTT CASSIRGEAFF
NA NA TRBJ1-2 TRBV7-9 TGTTCCAGCAGCTTAGGGGCCACAGATGGCTACACCTTC CSSSLGATDGYTF
NA NA TRBJ2-3 TRBV9 TGTGCCAGCAAACCAGTAGGGGGGGGCACAGATACGCAGTATTTT CASKPVGGGTDTQYF
NA few TRBJ2-3 TRBV6-5 TGTGCCAGCAGTTACTCAAGAGTCGACACAGATACGCAGTATTTT CASSYSRVDTDTQYF
NA NA TRBJ1-2 TRBV5-1 TGCGCCAGCAGCCCAAGCGGCGGTCGCGGAGTCGGCTACACCTTC CASSPSGGRGVGYTF
TRBD1 NA TRBJ1-4 TRBV5-1 TGCGCCAGCAGCTCGACGACAGGGTCGGAGGAAAAACTGTTTTTT CASSSTTGSEEKLFF
NA NA TRBJ1-2 TRBV9 TGTGCCAGCAGCGTAGGTGGACTCCCCAGTGGGGCTAACTATGGCTACACCTTC CASSVGGLPSGANYGYTF
TRBD2 NA TRBJ2-7 TRBV28 TGTGCCAGCAGTTTACCTCTAGCGGAGGCAGAGCAGTACTTC CASSLPLAEAEQYF
NA NA TRBJ2-3 TRBV13 TGTGCCAGCAGATCCCTAATGGCGGGGGCAGGAGATACGCAGTATTTT CASRSLMAGAGDTQYF
NA NA TRBJ1-2 TRBV6-6 TGTGCCAACACCACAGGGAACTATGGCTACACCTTC CANTTGNYGYTF
NA NA TRBJ2-3 TRBV5-4 TGTGCCAGCAGCTTGTTTGTGGCGGGGTACACAGATACGCAGTATTTT CASSLFVAGYTDTQYF
TRBD1 NA TRBJ2-5 TRBV15 TGTGCCACCAGCAGTGGACAGGTACAAGAGACCCAGTACTTC CATSSGQVQETQYF
TRBD2 NA TRBJ2-3 TRBV11-2 TGTGCCAGCAGCTTGTCCGAGACTAGCAACCGGGCCCGCACAGATACGCAGTATTTT CASSLSETSNRARTDTQYF
NA NA TRBJ2-5 TRBV7-9 TGTGCCAGCAGCTGGAGACAGGACCCGACCGAGACCCAGTACTTC CASSWRQDPTETQYF
NA few TRBJ2-5 TRBV5-1 TGCGCCAGCAGCCCTACGGGGACACAAGAGACCCAGTACTTC CASSPTGTQETQYF
NA NA TRBJ1-5 TRBV2 TGTGCCAGCAGTAGGGAGGAAAATAATCAGCCCCAGCATTTT CASSREENNQPQHF
NA NA TRBJ2-7 TRBV6-1 TGTGCCACCCGACAGGCCTCCTACGAGCAGTACTTC CATRQASYEQYF
NA NA TRBJ1-1 TRBV5-1 TGCGCCAGCAGCTTGGCCGTAGGGGTCGGGACTGAAGCTTTCTTT CASSLAVGVGTEAFF
TRBD1 NA TRBJ1-6 TRBV7-8 TGTGCCAGCAGCGAGACAGGGAATTCACCCCTCAACTTT CASSETGNSPLNF
NA NA TRBJ1-6 TRBV6-1 TGTGCCAGCAGTGAGGAGCTTTATAATTCACCCCTCCACTTT CASSEELYNSPLHF
TRBD2 NA TRBJ2-7 TRBV7-8 TGTGCCAGCAGCTTCGGCGGGGGCTACGAGCAGTACTTC CASSFGGGYEQYF
NA NA TRBJ1-1 TRBV5-1 TGCGCCAGCAGCCCAGGTCCGGGGGCTGAAGCTTTCTTT CASSPGPGAEAFF
NA NA TRBJ1-2 TRBV5-1 TGCGCCAGCAGCTTGGCACCCGGGGTGGACTATGGCTACACCTTC CASSLAPGVDYGYTF
NA NA TRBJ1-4 TRBV5-1 TGCGCCAGCAGCAAACAGGGAAGGGGCGATGAAAAACTGTTTTTT CASSKQGRGDEKLFF
NA few TRBJ1-2 TRBV5-1 TGCGCCAGCAGCCCCGAAAGGACTCGCCGAAACTATGGCTACACCTTC CASSPERTRRNYGYTF
NA once TRBJ2-7 TRBV5-6 TGTGCCAGCAGCTTGGTGACTGGGGCCCCATCCTACGAGCAGTACTTC CASSLVTGAPSYEQYF
NA few TRBJ2-7 TRBV6-5 TGTGCCAGCAGACAGGGTTACGAGCAGTACTTC CASRQGYEQYF
NA NA TRBJ1-1 TRBV6-1 TGTGCCAGCAGTGAAACAGTCATGAACACTGAAGCTTTCTTT CASSETVMNTEAFF
TRBD2 NA TRBJ2-2 TRBV9 TGTGCCAGCAGCGTATTCGCGGGAGGGCAGGCCGGGGAGCTGTTTTTT CASSVFAGGQAGELFF
NA NA TRBJ2-7 TRBV13 TGTGCCAGCAGCTTTACAGGGCCCTACGAGCAGTACTTC CASSFTGPYEQYF
NA few TRBJ1-3 TRBV6-1 TGTGCCAGCAGTACGAGGGAGCCTGGAAACACCATATATTTT CASSTREPGNTIYF
NA once TRBJ1-2 TRBV10-3 TGTGCCATCAGCTTAACCTCAAATGCGGAGGGCTACACCTTC CAISLTSNAEGYTF
TRBD2 NA TRBJ2-1 TRBV30 TGTGCCTGGGCCGGAGGTTCAACTAGCGGGAGGAGGGTCCGACGAAATGAGCAGTTCTTC CAWAGGSTSGRRVRRNEQFF
TRBD1 NA TRBJ2-3 TRBV6-5 TGTGCCAGCAGTTACGACAGGGGGCTTAGCACAGATACGCAGTATTTT CASSYDRGLSTDTQYF
NA few TRBJ2-2 TRBV5-1 TGCGCCAGCAGCTTGGCCCCAGGGCCCACCGGGGAGCTGTTTTTT CASSLAPGPTGELFF